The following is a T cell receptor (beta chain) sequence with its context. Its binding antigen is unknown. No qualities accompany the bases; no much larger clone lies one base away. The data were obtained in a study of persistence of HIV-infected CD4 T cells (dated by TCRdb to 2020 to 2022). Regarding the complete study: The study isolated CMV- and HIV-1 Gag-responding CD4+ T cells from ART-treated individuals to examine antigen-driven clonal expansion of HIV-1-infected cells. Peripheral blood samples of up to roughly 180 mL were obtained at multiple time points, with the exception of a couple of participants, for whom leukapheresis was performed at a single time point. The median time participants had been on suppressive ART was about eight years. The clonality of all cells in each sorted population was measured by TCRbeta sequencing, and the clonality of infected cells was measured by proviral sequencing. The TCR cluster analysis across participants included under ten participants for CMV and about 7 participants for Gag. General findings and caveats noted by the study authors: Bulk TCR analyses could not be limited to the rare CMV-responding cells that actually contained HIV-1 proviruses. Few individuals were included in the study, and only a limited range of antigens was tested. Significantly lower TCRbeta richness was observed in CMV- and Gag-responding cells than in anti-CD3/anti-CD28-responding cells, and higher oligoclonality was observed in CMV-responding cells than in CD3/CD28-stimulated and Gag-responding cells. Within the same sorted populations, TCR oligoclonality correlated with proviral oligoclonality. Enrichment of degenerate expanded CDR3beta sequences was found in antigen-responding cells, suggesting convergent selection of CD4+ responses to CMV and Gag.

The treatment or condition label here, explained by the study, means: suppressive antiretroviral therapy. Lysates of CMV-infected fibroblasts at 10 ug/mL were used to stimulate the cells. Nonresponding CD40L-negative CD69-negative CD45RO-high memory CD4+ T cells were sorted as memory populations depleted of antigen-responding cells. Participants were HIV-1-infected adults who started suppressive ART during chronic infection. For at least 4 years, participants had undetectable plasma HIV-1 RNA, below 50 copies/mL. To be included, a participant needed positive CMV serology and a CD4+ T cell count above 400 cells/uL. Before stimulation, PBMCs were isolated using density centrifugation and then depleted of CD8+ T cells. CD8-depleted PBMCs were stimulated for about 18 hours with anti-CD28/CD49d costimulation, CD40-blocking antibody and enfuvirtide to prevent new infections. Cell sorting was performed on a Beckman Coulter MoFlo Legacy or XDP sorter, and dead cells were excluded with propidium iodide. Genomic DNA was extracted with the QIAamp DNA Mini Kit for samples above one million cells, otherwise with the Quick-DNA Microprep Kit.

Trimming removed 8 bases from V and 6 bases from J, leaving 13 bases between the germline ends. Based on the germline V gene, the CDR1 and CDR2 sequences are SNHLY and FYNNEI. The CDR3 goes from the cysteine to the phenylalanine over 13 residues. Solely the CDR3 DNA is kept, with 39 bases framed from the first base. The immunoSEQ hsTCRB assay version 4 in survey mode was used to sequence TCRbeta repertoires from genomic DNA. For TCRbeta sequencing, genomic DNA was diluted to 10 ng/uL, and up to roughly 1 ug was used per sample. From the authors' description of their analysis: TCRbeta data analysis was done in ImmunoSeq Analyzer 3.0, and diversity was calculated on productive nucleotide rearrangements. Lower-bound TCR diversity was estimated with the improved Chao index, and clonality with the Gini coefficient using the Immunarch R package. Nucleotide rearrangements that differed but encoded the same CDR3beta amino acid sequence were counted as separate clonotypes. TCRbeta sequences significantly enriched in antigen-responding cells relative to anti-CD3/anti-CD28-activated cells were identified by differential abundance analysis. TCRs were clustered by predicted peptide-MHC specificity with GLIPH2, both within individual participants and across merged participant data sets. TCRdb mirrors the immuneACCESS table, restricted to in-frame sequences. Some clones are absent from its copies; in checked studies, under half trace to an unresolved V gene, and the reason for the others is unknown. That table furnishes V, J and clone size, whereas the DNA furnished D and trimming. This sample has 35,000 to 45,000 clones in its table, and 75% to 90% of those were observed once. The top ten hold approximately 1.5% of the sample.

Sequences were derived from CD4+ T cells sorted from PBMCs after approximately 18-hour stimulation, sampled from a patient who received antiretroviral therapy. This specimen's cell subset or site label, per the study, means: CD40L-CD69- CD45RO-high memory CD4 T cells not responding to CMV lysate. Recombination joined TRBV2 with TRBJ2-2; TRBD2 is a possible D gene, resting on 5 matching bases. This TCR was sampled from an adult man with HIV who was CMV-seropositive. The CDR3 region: CASREDSPGELFF. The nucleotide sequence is TGTGCCAGCCGGGAAGACTCTCCCGGGGAGCTGTTTTTT.